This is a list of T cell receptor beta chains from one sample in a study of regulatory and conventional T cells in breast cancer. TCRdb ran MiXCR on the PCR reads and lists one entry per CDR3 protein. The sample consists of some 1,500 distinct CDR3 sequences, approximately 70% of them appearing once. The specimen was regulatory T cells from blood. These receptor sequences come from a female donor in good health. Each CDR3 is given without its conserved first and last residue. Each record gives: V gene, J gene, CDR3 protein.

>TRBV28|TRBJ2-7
ASSTPRRGREQY
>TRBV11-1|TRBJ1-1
ASSQRQGLLYTEAF
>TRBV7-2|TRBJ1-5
ASSAGGVNQPQH
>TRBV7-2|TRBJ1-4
ASRLGTEKLF
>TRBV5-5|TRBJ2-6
ASSLRGPGANVLT
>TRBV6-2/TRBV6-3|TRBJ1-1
ASSYTGTQTEAF
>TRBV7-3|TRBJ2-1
ASSLGRNAQYNEQF
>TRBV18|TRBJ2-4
ASSPPGGGIQY
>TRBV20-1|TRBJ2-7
SARRGVYEQY
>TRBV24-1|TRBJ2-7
ATSPESADAY
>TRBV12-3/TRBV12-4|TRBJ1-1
ASSLAEIATEAF
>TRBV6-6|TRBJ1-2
ASSPPRDREVMGYT
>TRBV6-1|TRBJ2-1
ASSERALRDEQF
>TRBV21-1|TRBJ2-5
ASSTYRTWETQY
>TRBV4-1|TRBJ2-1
ASSRPGGAGSEQF
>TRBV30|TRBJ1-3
AWKDLTSSGNTIY
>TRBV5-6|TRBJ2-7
ASSFGSSYEQY
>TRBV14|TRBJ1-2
ASSQGRGPDRRRGYA
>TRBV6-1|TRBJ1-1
ASSWGRVANTEAF
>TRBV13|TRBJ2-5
ASSLGGTGRQTQY
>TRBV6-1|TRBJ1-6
ASSGGTAYNSPLH
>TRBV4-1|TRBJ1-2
ASSQDLKGLLQGYT
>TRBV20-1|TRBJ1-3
SARDRLSGNAIY